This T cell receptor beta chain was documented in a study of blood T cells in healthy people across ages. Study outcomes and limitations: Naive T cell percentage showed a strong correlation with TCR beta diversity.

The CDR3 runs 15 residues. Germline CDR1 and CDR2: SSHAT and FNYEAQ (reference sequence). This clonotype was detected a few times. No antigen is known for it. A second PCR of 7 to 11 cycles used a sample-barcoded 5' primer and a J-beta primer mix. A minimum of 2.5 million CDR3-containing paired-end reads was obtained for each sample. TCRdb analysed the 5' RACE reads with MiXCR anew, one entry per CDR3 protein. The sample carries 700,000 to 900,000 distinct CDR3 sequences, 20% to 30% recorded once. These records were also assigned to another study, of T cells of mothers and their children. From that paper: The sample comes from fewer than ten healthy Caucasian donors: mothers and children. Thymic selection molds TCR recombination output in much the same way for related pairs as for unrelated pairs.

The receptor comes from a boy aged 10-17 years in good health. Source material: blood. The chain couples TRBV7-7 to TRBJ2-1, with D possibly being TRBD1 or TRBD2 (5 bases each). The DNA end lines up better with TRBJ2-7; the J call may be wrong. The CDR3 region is CASSLRQGDTYEQYF. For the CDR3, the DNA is TGTGCCAGCAGCTTGCGGCAGGGAGACACCTACGAGCAGTACTTC.